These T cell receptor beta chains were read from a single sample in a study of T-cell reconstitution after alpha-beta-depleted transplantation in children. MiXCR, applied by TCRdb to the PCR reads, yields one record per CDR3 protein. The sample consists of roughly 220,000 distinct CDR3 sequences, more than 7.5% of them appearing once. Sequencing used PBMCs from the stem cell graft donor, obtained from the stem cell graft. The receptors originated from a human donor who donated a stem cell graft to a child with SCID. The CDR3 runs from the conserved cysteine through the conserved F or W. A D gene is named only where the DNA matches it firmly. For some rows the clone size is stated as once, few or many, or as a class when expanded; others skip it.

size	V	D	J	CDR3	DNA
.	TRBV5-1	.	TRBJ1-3	CASSFYICSARIGVGNTIYF	.
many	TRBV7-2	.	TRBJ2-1	CASSYSGGGGYNEQFF	TGTGCCAGCAGCTACTCTGGGGGGGGCGGTTACAATGAGCAGTTCTTC
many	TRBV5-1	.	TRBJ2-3	CASSLQDPGTDTQYF	TGCGCCAGCAGCTTACAGGACCCAGGCACAGATACGCAGTATTTT
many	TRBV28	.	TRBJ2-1	CASSTPSGDSYNEQFF	TGTGCCAGCAGTACCCCGAGTGGGGACTCCTACAATGAGCAGTTCTTC
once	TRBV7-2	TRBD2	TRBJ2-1	CASSSPAGKSDEQFF	TGTGCCAGCAGCTCCCCAGCGGGGAAAAGCGATGAGCAGTTCTTC
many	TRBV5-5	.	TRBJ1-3	CASSIGPSPGNTIYF	TGTGCCAGCAGCATCGGACCCTCCCCTGGAAACACCATATATTTT
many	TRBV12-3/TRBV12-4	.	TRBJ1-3	CASRLTGGSGNTIYF	TGTGCCAGCAGGCTAACTGGGGGCTCTGGAAACACCATATATTTT
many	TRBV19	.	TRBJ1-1	CASSIDQEVTEAFF	TGTGCCAGTAGTATAGATCAAGAGGTGACTGAAGCTTTCTTT
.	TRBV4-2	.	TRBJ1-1	CASSRPGRAKYPNTEAFF	TGTGCCAGCAGCCGCCCCGGACGGGCGAAATACCCGAACACTGAAGCTTTCTTT
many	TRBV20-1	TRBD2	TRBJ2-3	CSARRLAGGNTDTQYF	TGCAGTGCTCGACGACTAGCGGGGGGGAACACAGATACGCAGTATTTT
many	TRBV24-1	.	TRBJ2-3	CATSGRQGTDTQYF	TGTGCCACCAGCGGGAGACAGGGCACAGATACGCAGTATTTT
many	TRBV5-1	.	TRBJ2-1	CASSLDSGVQFF	TGCGCCAGCAGCTTGGATTCGGGGGTCCAGTTCTTC